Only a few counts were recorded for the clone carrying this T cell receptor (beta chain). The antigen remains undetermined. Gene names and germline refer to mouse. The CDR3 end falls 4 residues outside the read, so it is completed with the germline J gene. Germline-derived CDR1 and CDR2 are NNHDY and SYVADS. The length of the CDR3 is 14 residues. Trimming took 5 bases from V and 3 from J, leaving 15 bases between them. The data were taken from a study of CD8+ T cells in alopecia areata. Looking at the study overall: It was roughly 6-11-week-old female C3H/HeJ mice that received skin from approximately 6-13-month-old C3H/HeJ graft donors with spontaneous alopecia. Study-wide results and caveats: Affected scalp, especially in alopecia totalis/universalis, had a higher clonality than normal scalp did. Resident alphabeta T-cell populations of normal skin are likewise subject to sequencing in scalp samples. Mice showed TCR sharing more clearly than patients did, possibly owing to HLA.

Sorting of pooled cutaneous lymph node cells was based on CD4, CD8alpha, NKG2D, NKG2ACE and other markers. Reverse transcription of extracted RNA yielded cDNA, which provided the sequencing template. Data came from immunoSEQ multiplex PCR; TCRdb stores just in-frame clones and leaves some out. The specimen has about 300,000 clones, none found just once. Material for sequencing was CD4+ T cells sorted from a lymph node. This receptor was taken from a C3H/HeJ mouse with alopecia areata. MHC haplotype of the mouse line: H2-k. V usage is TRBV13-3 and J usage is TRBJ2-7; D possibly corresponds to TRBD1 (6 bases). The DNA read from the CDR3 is TGTGCCAGCAGGCCACCGGGACAAAACTAT. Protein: CASRPPGQNY. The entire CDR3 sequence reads CASRPPGQNYEQYF.